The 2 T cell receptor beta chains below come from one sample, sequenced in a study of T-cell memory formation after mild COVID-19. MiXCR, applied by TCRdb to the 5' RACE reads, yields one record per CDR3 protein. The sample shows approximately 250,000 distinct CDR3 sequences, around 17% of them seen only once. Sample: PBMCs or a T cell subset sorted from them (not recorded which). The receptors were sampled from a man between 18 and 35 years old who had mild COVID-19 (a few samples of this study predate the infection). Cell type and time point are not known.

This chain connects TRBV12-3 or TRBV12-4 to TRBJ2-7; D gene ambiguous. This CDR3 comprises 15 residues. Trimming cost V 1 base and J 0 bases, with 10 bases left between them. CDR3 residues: CASSLGPLVSYEQYF. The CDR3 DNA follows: TGTGCCAGCAGTTTAGGTCCGCTGGTCTCCTACGAGCAGTACTTC.

CDR3 sequence (DNA): TGTGCCAGCAGTTACTTCGCGGAGACCCAGTACTTC. Translating gives CASSYFAETQYF. This chain connects TRBV6-2 or TRBV6-3 to TRBJ2-5; no clear D gene. V lost 1 base and J lost 5, with 5 bases in between. The germline V gene has CDR1 MNHEY and CDR2 SVGEGT. The CDR3 is made up of 12 amino acids.